Below, 32 T cell receptor beta chains from the same sample are listed, as sequenced in a study of Ad26.COV2.S vaccination and SARS-CoV-2 variants. This table comes from immunoSEQ multiplex PCR, and its TCRdb copy is limited to in-frame clones, with some not included. Of around 370,000 clones in the sample, roughly nine tenths were seen once. The material was peripheral blood, obtained after recovery from COVID-19. The source is a human donor who had recovered from COVID-19.

This clone was detected only a few times. V and J are TRBV3-1 (or the pseudogene TRBV3-2) and TRBJ1-6; unclear D gene. Trimming removed 6 bases from V and 4 bases from J, with 10 bases in between. Germline V gene sequence: CDR1 LGHDT, CDR2 YNNKEL (reference sequence). The CDR3 sequence is 14 residues long. The CDR3 region is CASSEGLYNSPLHF. CDR3 nucleotide sequence: TGTGCCAGCAGTGAGGGTCTTTATAATTCACCCCTCCACTTT.

The chain joins TRBV18 to TRBJ1-1, with D unresolved. The V end lost 0 bases, the J end lost 8 bases, and 13 bases lay between the germline ends. In germline, CDR1 is KGHSH, CDR2 LQKENI. This CDR3 region has 14 residues. CDR3 amino acids: CASSPPTATREAFF. The CDR3, as DNA: TGTGCCAGCTCACCACCGACGGCCACTAGGGAAGCTTTCTTT.

The J gene is TRBJ2-5, the V gene TRBV19; 8 positions agree with TRBD1. The CDR3 totals 15 residues. The V and J ends lost 4 bases and 1 base, in that order; junction bases with no gene match: 5. From germline, CDR1 is LNHDA and CDR2 SQIVND (reference sequence). The CDR3 DNA follows: TGTGCCAGTAGTAAGACAGGGGACCCCCAAGAGACCCAGTACTTC. Protein sequence: CASSKTGDPQETQYF.

This clone showed up just once. The chain employs TRBV5-1 and TRBJ2-1, with 12 bases lining up with TRBD2. From germline, CDR1 is SGHRS and CDR2 YFSETQ. The CDR3 length is 15 residues. With 5 bases clipped from V and 9 bases from J, the junction kept 9 bases outside the gene matches. The DNA for the CDR3 is TGCGCCAGCAGACGGGAGACTAGCGGGAGAACTGAGCAGTTCTTC. It specifies CASRRETSGRTEQFF.

The J gene is TRBJ2-5, the V gene TRBV12-3 or TRBV12-4, with a possible D match to TRBD1 (6 bases). The CDR3 length is 13 residues. With 5 bases removed from V and 4 bases from J, the gap between germline ends came to 11 bases. As DNA, the CDR3 is TGTGCCAGCAGTCAGGACAGTCTAGAGACCCAGTACTTC. Translated: CASSQDSLETQYF.

This chain uses TRBV11-3 with TRBJ1-1; D might be TRBD1 (6 bases). The length of the CDR3 is 15 residues. V lost 1 base and J lost 1, with 10 bases in between. Germline V gene sequence: CDR1 SGHNT, CDR2 YENEEA. The CDR3 DNA reads as TGTGCCAGCAGCTTAGCAGGGGAAGGGAACACTGAAGCTTTCTTT. Its translation is CASSLAGEGNTEAFF.

The rearrangement uses TRBV27 and TRBJ1-2; D remains unclear. CDR3 length: 15 amino acids. Deletions cut 3 bases from V and 0 bases from J, with 11 bases between. CDR1 is MNHEY, CDR2 SMNVEV, per germline (reference sequence). CDR3 in DNA: TGTGCCAGCAGTTTGAGCAGGATTGCTAACTATGGCTACACCTTC. Translating gives CASSLSRIANYGYTF.

V is TRBV5-1 and J is TRBJ1-1; perhaps TRBD1 as D (5 bases). Germline V gene sequence: CDR1 SGHRS, CDR2 YFSETQ. This CDR3 has 15 amino acids. V was pared by 0 bases and J by 1 base, with 10 bases between. The CDR3 DNA reads as TGCGCCAGCAGCTTGGAGGGCAGGGCGAACACTGAAGCTTTCTTT. Protein product: CASSLEGRANTEAFF.

The chain uses TRBV9 and TRBJ1-2; tentatively, D is TRBD1 (6 bases). Germline CDR1 reads SGDLS; CDR2 reads YYNGEE. V gave up 4 bases and J gave up 8 bases, with 12 bases separating them. The CDR3 runs to 12 residues. The CDR3 DNA follows: TGTGCCAGCAGCAGAAGGACAGAGGGCTACACCTTC. Translation: CASSRRTEGYTF.

The chain joins TRBV5-1 to TRBJ1-2, with TRBD1 matching 8 bases. CDR3 size: 14 residues. Trimming at V came to 2 bases and at J to 4 bases, leaving 4 bases not matched to a gene. The V gene's germline CDR1 is SGHRS and CDR2 YFSETQ. CDR3 protein: CASSFPGQAYGYTF. CDR3 sequence (DNA): TGCGCCAGCAGCTTCCCGGGACAGGCCTATGGCTACACCTTC. Full variable domain (rest looked up from reference TRBV5-1 and TRBJ1-2): KAGVTQTPRYLIKTRGQQVTLSCSPISGHRSVSWYQQTPGQGLQFLFEYFSETQRNKGNFPGRFSGRQFSNSRSEMNVSTLELGDSALYLCASSFPGQAYGYTFGSGTRLTVV.

J is TRBJ2-1 and V is TRBV7-2, with D maybe TRBD2 (5 bases). CDR3 length equals 15 residues. Trimming stripped 2 bases from V and 4 bases from J, with 12 bases between. Per the germline V gene, CDR1 is SGHTA and CDR2 is FQGNSA. CDR3 bases: TGTGCCAGCAGCTTATCTGGGAGAGTTTACAATGAGCAGTTCTTC. Encoded protein: CASSLSGRVYNEQFF. Complete variable domain (other parts from reference TRBV7-2 and TRBJ2-1): GAGVSQSPSNKVTEKGKDVELRCDPISGHTALYWYRQSLGQGLEFLIYFQGNSAPDKSGLPSDRFSAERTGGSVSTLTIQRTQQEDSAVYLCASSLSGRVYNEQFFGPGTRLTVL.

The V and J genes are TRBV5-1 and TRBJ1-3; 8 bases map to TRBD1. Germline V CDR1 and CDR2: SGHRS, YFSETQ. Unmatched junction bases numbered 4, after V lost 4 bases and J lost 4 bases. This CDR3 is 14 amino acids long. CDR3 loop: CASSTGGSGNTIYF. As DNA, the CDR3 is TGCGCCAGCAGCACAGGGGGATCCGGAAACACCATATATTTT.

This chain connects TRBV11-3 to TRBJ2-1, with TRBD2 matching 9 bases. This CDR3 has 15 residues. Germline V gene lookup returns CDR1 SGHNT and CDR2 YENEEA. V trimming: 0 bases; J trimming: 13 bases; junction bases outside the gene matches: 10. The DNA for the CDR3 is TGTGCCAGCAGCTTAGATCCTGCCGCTAGCGGGGATCAGTTCTTC. Protein product: CASSLDPAASGDQFF. Filled out from reference TRBV11-3 and TRBJ2-1, the complete variable domain reads EAGVVQSPRYKIIEKKQPVAFWCNPISGHNTLYWYLQNLGQGPELLIRYENEEAVDDSQLPKDRFSAERLKGVDSTLKIQPAELGDSAVYLCASSLDPAASGDQFFGPGTRLTVL.

This clone came up a few times. The chain uses TRBV7-9 and TRBJ1-1; D is uncertain. This CDR3 has 14 amino acids. V was cut by 1 base and J by 3 bases, with 9 bases left in between. Germline CDR1 and CDR2: SEHNR and FQNEAQ (reference sequence). The CDR3 DNA reads TGTGCCAGCAGCTTAGGGGTCGGAGACACTGAAGCTTTCTTT. It codes for CASSLGVGDTEAFF.

The V gene is TRBV18, the J gene TRBJ2-7; maybe TRBD2 (5 bases). V lost 5 bases and J lost 7, with 12 bases in between. In germline, CDR1 is KGHSH, CDR2 LQKENI. The CDR3 is 12 residues long. CDR3 amino acids: CASSSDGGEQYF. Written as DNA, the CDR3 is TGTGCCAGCTCATCGGACGGCGGGGAGCAGTACTTC.

The chain recombines TRBV6-5 with TRBJ1-1; 7 bases agree with TRBD1. Germline V gene lookup returns CDR1 MNHEY and CDR2 SVGAGI. The CDR3 covers 13 residues. V was clipped by 4 bases and J by 4 bases; unmatched bases: 3. The CDR3 reads CASSWAGGTEAFF. The CDR3 DNA reads TGTGCCAGCAGTTGGGCAGGGGGCACTGAAGCTTTCTTT.

The chain uses TRBV6-5 and TRBJ1-2, with D maybe TRBD1 (6 bases). The CDR3 has 14 residues. Per germline, CDR1 MNHEY and CDR2 SVGAGI. V was shortened by 6 bases and J by 2 bases, with 13 bases between the two germline ends. The chain's CDR3 is CASRLQQGNYGYTF. CDR3 DNA sequence: TGTGCCAGCAGGCTACAACAGGGCAACTATGGCTACACCTTC.

V gene TRBV13 combines with J gene TRBJ1-1, with D hard to call. V lost 1 base and J lost 5, with 2 bases in between. The CDR3 has 11 residues. Germline V CDR1 and CDR2: PRHDT, FYEKMQ (reference sequence). For the CDR3, the DNA is TGTGCCAGCAGCTTAGCTACTGAAGCTTTCTTT. Translated, it gives CASSLATEAFF. The full variable domain, completed using reference TRBV13 and TRBJ1-1, is AAGVIQSPRHLIKEKRETATLKCYPIPRHDTVYWYQQGPGQDPQFLISFYEKMQSDKGSIPDRFSAQQFSDYHSELNMSSLELGDSALYFCASSLATEAFFGQGTRLTVV.

V usage is TRBV4-1 and J usage is TRBJ1-2, with 12 bases fitting TRBD1. Trimming cost V 5 bases and J 0 bases; bases outside gene matches: 7. Germline V gives CDR1 MGHRA, CDR2 YSYEKL. CDR3 length: 17 residues. This CDR3 is CASSIKGQGAPNYGYTF. CDR3 nucleotide sequence: TGCGCCAGCAGCATCAAGGGACAGGGGGCGCCTAACTATGGCTACACCTTC.

The chain recombines TRBV6-1 with TRBJ2-7; 7 nucleotides align to TRBD1. Germline lookup yields CDR1 MNHNS and CDR2 SASEGT. V was pared by 6 bases and J by 6 bases, with 11 bases of the junction left unmatched. The CDR3 consists of 14 residues. Here the CDR3 DNA reads TGTGCCAGCAGCACAAACCGGGACAGCGGCGAGCAGTACTTC. Translation: CASSTNRDSGEQYF.

This clone has just one count. The rearrangement links TRBV7-2 to TRBJ1-2; TRBD1 agrees at 7 bases. The germline CDR1 and CDR2 sequences are SGHTA and FQGNSA. The CDR3 runs 13 residues. V lost 8 bases to trimming and J lost 7 bases; unmatched junction nucleotides: 10. The CDR3 region has the DNA TGTGCCAGCGAGACAGGGCCTTATCGTGGCTACACCTTC. Protein product: CASETGPYRGYTF.

This rearrangement joins TRBV7-2 to TRBJ2-7; TRBD1 aligns across 7 bases. The CDR3 extends over 14 amino acids. The germline CDR1 and CDR2 sequences are SGHTA and FQGNSA. V was pared by 7 bases and J by 6 bases, with 12 bases of the junction left unmatched. The CDR3 protein is CASNTGTATGEQYF. The CDR3 nucleotides read TGTGCCAGCAACACCGGGACAGCTACAGGCGAGCAGTACTTC.

The chain couples TRBV15 to TRBJ1-1; 7 bases align to TRBD1. The CDR3 covers 14 residues. Trimming removed 0 bases from V and 5 bases from J; junction bases left unmatched: 3. CDR1 is LNHNV and CDR2 is YYDKDF in the germline V gene (reference sequence). CDR3 protein: CATSREQGYTEAFF. The DNA for the CDR3 is TGTGCCACCAGCAGAGAACAGGGGTATACTGAAGCTTTCTTT.

The sample holds one count of this clone. This sequence joins TRBV4-3 and TRBJ2-7; the D is unclear. V dropped 1 base and J dropped 2 bases, with 9 bases sitting between them. The CDR3 runs to 14 residues. From germline, CDR1 is LGHNA and CDR2 YSLEER. The CDR3: CASSQGPHPYEQYF. CDR3 nucleotide sequence: TGCGCCAGCAGCCAAGGTCCGCATCCCTACGAGCAGTACTTC.

The CDR3 loop is CAIENRSPLREQYF. The CDR3 nucleotides read TGTGCCATAGAAAATAGGTCTCCCCTACGGGAGCAGTACTTC. The V gene is TRBV10-3, the J gene TRBJ2-7; no definite D call. Germline V CDR1 and CDR2: ENHRY, SYGVKD. The germline V and J ends were trimmed by 9 bases and 7 bases, with 22 bases remaining between them. The CDR3 is 14 residues long.

CDR3 in amino acids: CSVSSVTEAFF. CDR3 coding DNA: TGCAGCGTTTCATCAGTAACTGAAGCTTTCTTT. The chain uses TRBV29-1 and TRBJ1-1; no firm D call. Germline V gene data show CDR1 as SQVTM and CDR2 as ANQGSEA. Trimming shortened V by 5 bases and J by 5 bases, and 9 bases separated the two germline ends. The CDR3 totals 11 residues.

The chain combines TRBV4-3 with TRBJ1-3; D remains ambiguous. Per the germline V gene, CDR1 is LGHNA and CDR2 is YSLEER. Trimming cost V 0 bases and J 3 bases, with 9 bases left between them. The CDR3 extends over 15 amino acids. CDR3 sequence reads: CASSQEVGSGNTIYF. CDR3 nucleotide sequence: TGCGCCAGCAGCCAAGAGGTCGGGAGTGGAAACACCATATATTTT.

The V call is TRBV6-2 or TRBV6-3, the J call TRBJ1-2; D is uncertain. Trimming stripped 6 bases from V and 4 bases from J, with 18 bases between. Germline assignment: CDR1 MNHEY and CDR2 SVGEGT. This CDR3 is built from 15 residues. CDR3 region: CASSSGIADLYGYTF. CDR3 sequence (DNA): TGTGCCAGCAGCTCCGGAATAGCCGACCTCTATGGCTACACCTTC.

The V gene is TRBV6-6, the J gene TRBJ1-1, with 9 positions matching TRBD1. J gave up 6 bases and V 8 bases, and 7 bases lay outside the gene matches. The V gene's germline CDR1 is MNHNY and CDR2 SVGAGI (reference sequence). This CDR3 contains 13 residues. The CDR3 reads CASGATGGPEAFF. DNA of the CDR3: TGTGCCAGCGGGGCTACAGGGGGCCCTGAAGCTTTCTTT.

J is TRBJ2-1 and V is TRBV25-1, with 11 bases matching TRBD2. The CDR3 is 14 amino acids. V gave up 6 bases and J gave up 5 bases; unmatched junction bases: 3. The germline gives CDR1 MGHDK, CDR2 SYGVNS. The CDR3 loop is CASRVAGGDNEQFF. CDR3 coding DNA: TGTGCCAGCAGAGTAGCGGGGGGGGACAATGAGCAGTTCTTC. Variable domain in full (rest from reference TRBV25-1 and TRBJ2-1): EADIYQTPRYLVIGTGKKITLECSQTMGHDKMYWYQQDPGMELHLIHYSYGVNSTEKGDLSSESTVSRIRTEHFPLTLESARPSHTSQYLCASRVAGGDNEQFFGPGTRLTVL.

CDR3 in DNA: TGTGCCAGCAGCCCCCGATTCGGACAGGATGAAAAACTGTTTTTT. Residues: CASSPRFGQDEKLFF. The V call is TRBV9, the J call TRBJ1-4; 7 nucleotides align to TRBD1. V lost 4 bases, J lost 6 bases, and 9 bases stayed unmatched. The germline V gene has CDR1 SGDLS and CDR2 YYNGEE. CDR3 length: 15 amino acids.

The CDR3 DNA follows: TGTGCCAGCAGGGCAGGATTCATGAACACTGAAGCTTTCTTT. Translating it yields CASRAGFMNTEAFF. The chain employs TRBV27 and TRBJ1-1, with D unresolved. This CDR3 is built from 14 residues. The germline gives CDR1 MNHEY, CDR2 SMNVEV (reference sequence). V lost 6 bases, J lost 0 bases, and 11 bases lay in between.